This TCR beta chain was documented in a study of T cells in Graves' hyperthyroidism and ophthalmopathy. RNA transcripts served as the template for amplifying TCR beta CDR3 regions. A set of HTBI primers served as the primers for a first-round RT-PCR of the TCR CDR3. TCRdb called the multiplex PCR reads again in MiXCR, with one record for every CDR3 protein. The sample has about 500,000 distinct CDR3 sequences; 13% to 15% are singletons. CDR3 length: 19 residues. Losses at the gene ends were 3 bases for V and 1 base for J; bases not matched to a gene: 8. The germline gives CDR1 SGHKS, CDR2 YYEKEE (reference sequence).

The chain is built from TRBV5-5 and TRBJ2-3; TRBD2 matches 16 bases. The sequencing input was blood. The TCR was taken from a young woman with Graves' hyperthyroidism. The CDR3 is CASSSAGTSGRAGTDTQYF. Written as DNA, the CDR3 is TGTGCCAGCAGCTCGGCCGGGACTAGCGGGAGGGCTGGCACAGATACGCAGTATTTT.